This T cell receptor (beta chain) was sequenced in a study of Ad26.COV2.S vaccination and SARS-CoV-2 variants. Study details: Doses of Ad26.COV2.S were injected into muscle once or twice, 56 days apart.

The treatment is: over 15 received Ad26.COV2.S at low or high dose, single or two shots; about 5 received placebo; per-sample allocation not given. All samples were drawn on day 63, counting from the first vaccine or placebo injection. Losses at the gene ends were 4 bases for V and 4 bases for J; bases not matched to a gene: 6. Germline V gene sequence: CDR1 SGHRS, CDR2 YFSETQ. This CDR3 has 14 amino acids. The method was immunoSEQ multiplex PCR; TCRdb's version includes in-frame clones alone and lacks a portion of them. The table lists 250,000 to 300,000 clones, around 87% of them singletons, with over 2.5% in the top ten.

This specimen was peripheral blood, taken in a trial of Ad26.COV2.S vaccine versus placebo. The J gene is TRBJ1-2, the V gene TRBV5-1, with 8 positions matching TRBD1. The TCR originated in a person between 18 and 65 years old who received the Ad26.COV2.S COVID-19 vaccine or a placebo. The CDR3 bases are TGCGCCAGCAGCACAATACAGGGGGGCTATGGCTACACCTTC. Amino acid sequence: CASSTIQGGYGYTF.